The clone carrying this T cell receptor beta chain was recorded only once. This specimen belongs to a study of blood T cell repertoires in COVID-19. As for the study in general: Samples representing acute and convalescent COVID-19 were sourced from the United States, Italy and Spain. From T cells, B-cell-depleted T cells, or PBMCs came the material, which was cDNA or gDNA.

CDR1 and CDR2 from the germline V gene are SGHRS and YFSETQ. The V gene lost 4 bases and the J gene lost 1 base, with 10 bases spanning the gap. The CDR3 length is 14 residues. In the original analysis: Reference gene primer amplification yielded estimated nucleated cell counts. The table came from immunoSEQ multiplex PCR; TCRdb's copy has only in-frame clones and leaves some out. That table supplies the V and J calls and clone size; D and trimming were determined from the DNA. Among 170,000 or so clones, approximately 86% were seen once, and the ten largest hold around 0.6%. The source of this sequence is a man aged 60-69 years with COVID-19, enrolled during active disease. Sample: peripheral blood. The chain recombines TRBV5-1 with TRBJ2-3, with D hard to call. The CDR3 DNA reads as TGCGCCAGCAGCGCGCTGGGCGGCACAGATACGCAGTATTTT. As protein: CASSALGGTDTQYF.